The T cell receptor (beta chain) described here comes from a study of T cells in localized non-small cell lung cancer (TCRdb year 2020). Background for the entire study: T cell repertoires of approximately 250 early-stage NSCLC patients were analyzed, with tumors being compared against uninvolved tumor-adjacent lungs. The cohort comprised a few hundred treatment-naïve NSCLC patients with resected, localized lung tumors. NSCLC patients had a mean age of approximately 66 years, and around 140 were male and about 110 female.

The immunoSEQ Assay was used to sequence TCR beta CDR3 regions from DNA. In the source study's methods: To compute T cell density, TCR beta template counts were normalized to usable DNA, which was estimated by amplifying housekeeping genes. Richness was estimated using the preseqR package, with extrapolation to 400,000 templates for PBMC samples and to 120,000 templates for tissue samples. Clonality was defined by subtracting Pielou's evenness from one. Tissue-enriched TCRs were identified through differential abundance testing performed on productive amino-acid clonotypes, with a minimum total count of 5 and an alpha of 0.1. Repertoire overlap between compartments was quantified with the Jaccard Index and Morisita Overlap Index. TCR beta CDR3s were clustered by GLIPH together with public tetramer-defined viral CDR3s, and at least three viral sequences plus V-gene enrichment were required for viral motifs. As stored in TCRdb, this immuneACCESS dataset retains in-frame rearrangements with V and J assigned. A fraction of the clones does not appear; measured against another copy, unresolved V genes explain less than half of the discrepancy, and the remainder lacks a known reason. V and J calls and clone size are those listed in that table; D and trimming were worked out from the DNA. The sample yields 2,100 or so clones; less than 30% were counted once. The leading ten clones occupy under 30% of the sample.

This clone appeared a few times. Its antigen target is currently unknown. Per-base quality was not reported, and no clone a single base away is much larger than it. The paper as a whole reports these results and caveats: Longer overall survival was associated with higher T cell density in blood, whereas shorter survival was associated with higher clonality in adjacent lung. Since the design was exploratory, TCR variables were selected using unadjusted p-values with no false-discovery rate correction. Uninvolved tumor-adjacent lung showed the highest T cell clonality, higher than tumor, which suggests more focused antigenic responses in the uninvolved tumor-adjacent lung. Because multi-region sequencing of the tumors was not done, intratumor heterogeneity could not be ruled out. A median of 57 of the top 100 tumor clones turned up in the paired uninvolved adjacent lung, and 25 to 30 of those clones also ranked among the top 100 of that same adjacent lung.

The CDR3 runs 14 amino acids, cysteine and phenylalanine included. Only the CDR3 DNA stays, 42 bases, in frame from base 1. At diagnosis, peripheral blood, uninvolved tumor-adjacent lung and tumor were collected and stored as a combination of fresh-frozen and FFPE material. The receptor comes from a man aged 35-69 years with stage II lung adenocarcinoma. This specimen was lung tumor tissue, taken before any cancer treatment. The sequence links TRBV21-1 to TRBJ1-1; the table's D gene call, TRBD1, was not cross checked with the DNA. TRBV21-1 is noted as a pseudogene. CDR3 protein: CASSPGQMNTEAFF. The DNA sequence is given as TGTGCCAGCTCCCCGGGACAAATGAACACTGAAGCTTTCTTT.